This T cell receptor beta chain was profiled in a study of glioma-infiltrating T cells after dendritic cell vaccination. Notes on this clone: What it recognizes is unknown.

Findings of the study overall: Few patients contributed both blood and tumor specimens.

Primers: 60 V beta forward and 13 J beta reverse. The repertoire was sequenced with immunoSEQ multiplex PCR; TCRdb's copy has only in-frame clones and lacks some. The data contain 95,000 to 110,000 clones, 75% to 85% of them singletons. All glioblastoma patients lacked an isocitrate dehydrogenase mutation. Before vaccination, two weeks after the third vaccination, and at progression, PBMC were collected. The TCR was taken from a human donor with glioblastoma. The input for sequencing was blood, taken before dendritic cell vaccination.

The CDR3: CASRIRDTEAFF. CDR3 coding DNA: TGTGCCAGCAGGATCAGGGACACTGAAGCTTTCTTT. The rearrangement links TRBV6-5 to TRBJ1-1, with D possibly matching TRBD1 (5 bases). This CDR3 contains 12 residues. V dropped 6 bases and J dropped 3 bases, with 8 bases sitting between them. CDR1 is MNHEY and CDR2 is SVGAGI in the germline V gene.